These 8 T cell receptor beta chains came from one sample sequenced in a study of T cells after yellow fever vaccination. Each CDR3 protein is one row after TCRdb ran MiXCR on the 5' RACE reads. The sample contains some 160,000 distinct CDR3 sequences, approximately 6.8% of which appear only once. This specimen consisted of CD4+ T cells sorted from PBMCs, obtained less than 6 days after the first yellow fever vaccination. The receptors were sampled from a man aged 18 to 29 who received the YFV17D yellow fever vaccine.

This clonotype showed up many times. The chain is built from TRBV7-2 and TRBJ2-5, with 12 bases that match TRBD2. CDR1 SGHTA and CDR2 FQGNSA come from the germline V gene. J was trimmed by 1 base and V by 5 bases; bases with no gene match: 5. This CDR3 comprises 16 residues. CDR3 protein: CASSPRTSGTQETQYF. The CDR3 DNA follows: TGTGCCAGCAGCCCCCGGACTAGCGGGACCCAAGAGACCCAGTACTTC.

The chain couples TRBV6-5 to TRBJ1-1; a possible D gene is TRBD1 (5 bases). The germline V gene encodes CDR1 MNHEY and CDR2 SVGAGI. The CDR3 extends over 17 amino acids. V was clipped by 6 bases and J by 5 bases, with 25 bases between them. The CDR3 is CASRNIQSGGRGTEAFF. Written as DNA, the CDR3 is TGTGCCAGCAGAAACATCCAGTCGGGGGGAAGAGGAACTGAAGCTTTCTTT.

This clonotype appeared many times. The chain has TRBV5-1 and TRBJ1-1, with TRBD1 as a possible D gene (6 bases). Germline V gene sequence: CDR1 SGHRS, CDR2 YFSETQ. The CDR3 has 17 amino acids. V lost 3 bases and J lost 0, with 18 bases in between. CDR3 residues: CASSWGTRSPMNTEAFF. CDR3 sequence (DNA): TGCGCCAGCAGCTGGGGGACAAGGTCCCCTATGAACACTGAAGCTTTCTTT.

Ten or more counts support this clonotype. J is TRBJ2-7 and V is TRBV6-2 or TRBV6-3, with D possibly TRBD2 on 6 matching bases. Trimming stripped 5 bases from V and 4 bases from J, with 15 bases between. The CDR3 is 14 amino acids. Germline lookup yields CDR1 MNHEY and CDR2 SVGEGT. The CDR3 bases are TGTGCCAGCAGTCGCCCGGGACTCGTGTACGAGCAGTACTTC. Its translation is CASSRPGLVYEQYF.

V usage is TRBV6-5 and J usage is TRBJ1-6, with D unclear. Germline-derived CDR1 and CDR2 are MNHEY and SVGAGI. This CDR3 is built from 15 residues. The V and J ends lost 7 bases and 8 bases respectively, with 18 bases between them. The CDR3 DNA reads TGTGCCAGCAAGTCCAGGCTCGTTGCTTATTCACCCCTCCACTTT. This translates into CASKSRLVAYSPLHF.

This clonotype has more than one count but fewer than ten. This sequence joins TRBV4-2 and TRBJ2-3; possibly TRBD2 for D (7 bases). Germline V gene lookup returns CDR1 LGHNA and CDR2 YNFKEQ. Trimming left V 1 base short and J 0 bases short, with 14 bases between. The CDR3 is made up of 17 amino acids. CDR3 sequence: CASSQGRGGGSTDTQYF. In nucleotides, the CDR3 is TGTGCCAGCAGCCAAGGTCGAGGGGGGGGTAGCACAGATACGCAGTATTTT.

This clonotype was seen many times. J is TRBJ1-1 and V is TRBV7-9, with 8 bases matching TRBD1. Germline V gene lookup returns CDR1 SEHNR and CDR2 FQNEAQ (reference sequence). Trimming at V came to 5 bases and at J to 2 bases, leaving 4 bases not matched to a gene. This CDR3 contains 14 residues. CDR3 nucleotides: TGTGCCAGCAGCCTGACAGGGGATAACACTGAAGCTTTCTTT. Translating gives CASSLTGDNTEAFF.

This clonotype came up many times. The CDR3 nucleotides read TGCGCCAGCAGCTTTGGGGACCTAAACACTGAAGCTTTCTTT. As protein: CASSFGDLNTEAFF. The chain has TRBV5-1 and TRBJ1-1, with a possible D match to TRBD1 (5 bases). The CDR3 is 14 residues long. V was clipped by 2 bases and J by 2 bases, with 10 bases between them. Germline V gene sequence: CDR1 SGHRS, CDR2 YFSETQ.